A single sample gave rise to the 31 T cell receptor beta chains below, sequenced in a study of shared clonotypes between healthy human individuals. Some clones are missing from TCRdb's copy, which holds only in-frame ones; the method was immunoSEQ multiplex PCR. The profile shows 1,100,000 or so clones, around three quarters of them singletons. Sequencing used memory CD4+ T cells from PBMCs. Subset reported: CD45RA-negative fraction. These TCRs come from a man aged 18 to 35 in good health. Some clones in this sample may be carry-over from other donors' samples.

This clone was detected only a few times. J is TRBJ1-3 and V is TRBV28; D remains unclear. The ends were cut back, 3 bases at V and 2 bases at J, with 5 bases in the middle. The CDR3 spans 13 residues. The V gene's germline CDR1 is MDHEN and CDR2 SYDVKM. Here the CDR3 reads CASSFLAGNTIYF. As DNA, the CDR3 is TGTGCCAGCAGTTTTCTGGCTGGAAACACCATATATTTT. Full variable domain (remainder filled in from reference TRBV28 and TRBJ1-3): DVKVTQSSRYLVKRTGEKVFLECVQDMDHENMFWYRQDPGLGLRLIYFSYDVKMKEKGDIPEGYSVSREKKERFSLILESASTNQTSMYLCASSFLAGNTIYFGEGSWLTVV.

CDR3 nucleotides: TGTGCCAGCTCACCTCAGGAGGGAAACACCATATATTTT. This gives the protein CASSPQEGNTIYF. The chain combines TRBV18 with TRBJ1-3; no reliable D call. Germline lookup yields CDR1 KGHSH and CDR2 LQKENI. V was cut by 3 bases and J by 4 bases, with 7 bases left in between. The length of the CDR3 is 13 residues.

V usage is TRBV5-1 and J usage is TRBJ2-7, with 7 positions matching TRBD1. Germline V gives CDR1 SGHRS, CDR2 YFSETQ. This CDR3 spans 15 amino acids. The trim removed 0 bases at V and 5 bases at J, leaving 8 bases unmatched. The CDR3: CASSLARGGIDEQYF. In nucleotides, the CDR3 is TGCGCCAGCAGCTTGGCTAGAGGGGGCATCGACGAGCAGTACTTC.

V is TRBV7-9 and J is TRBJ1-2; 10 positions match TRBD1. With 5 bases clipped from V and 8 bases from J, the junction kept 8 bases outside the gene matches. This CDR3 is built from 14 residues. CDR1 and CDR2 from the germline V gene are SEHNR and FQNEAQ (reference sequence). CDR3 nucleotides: TGTGCCAGCAGCGAGGCCGGGACAGGGGTCGGCTACACCTTC. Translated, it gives CASSEAGTGVGYTF.

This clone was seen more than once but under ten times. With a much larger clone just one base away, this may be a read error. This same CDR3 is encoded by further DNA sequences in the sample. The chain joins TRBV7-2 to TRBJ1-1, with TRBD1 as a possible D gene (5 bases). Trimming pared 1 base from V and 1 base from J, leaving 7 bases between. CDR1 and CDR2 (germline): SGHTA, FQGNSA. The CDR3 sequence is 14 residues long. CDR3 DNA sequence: TGTGCCAGCAGCTTAGGCGGGACGAACACTGAAGCTTTCTTT. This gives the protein CASSLGGTNTEAFF.

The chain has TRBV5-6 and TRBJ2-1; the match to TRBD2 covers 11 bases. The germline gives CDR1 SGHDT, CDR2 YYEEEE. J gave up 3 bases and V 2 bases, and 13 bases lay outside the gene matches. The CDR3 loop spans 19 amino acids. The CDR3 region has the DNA TGTGCCAGCAGCTTACTAGCGGGAGCTCCTGGTCTGAACTACAATGAGCAGTTCTTC. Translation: CASSLLAGAPGLNYNEQFF.

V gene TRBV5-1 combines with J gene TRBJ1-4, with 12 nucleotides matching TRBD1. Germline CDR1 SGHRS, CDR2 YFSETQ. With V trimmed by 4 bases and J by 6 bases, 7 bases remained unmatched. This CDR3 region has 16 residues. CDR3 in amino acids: CASSLGTGGAYEKLFF. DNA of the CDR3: TGCGCCAGCAGCCTTGGGACAGGGGGCGCGTATGAAAAACTGTTTTTT.

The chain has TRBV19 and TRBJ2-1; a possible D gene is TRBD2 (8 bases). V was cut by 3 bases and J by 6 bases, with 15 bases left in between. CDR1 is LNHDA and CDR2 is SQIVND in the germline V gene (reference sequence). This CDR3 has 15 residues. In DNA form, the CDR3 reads TGTGCCAGTAGTATGACAGGGCGGGGGGCCAATGAGCAGTTCTTC. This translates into CASSMTGRGANEQFF.

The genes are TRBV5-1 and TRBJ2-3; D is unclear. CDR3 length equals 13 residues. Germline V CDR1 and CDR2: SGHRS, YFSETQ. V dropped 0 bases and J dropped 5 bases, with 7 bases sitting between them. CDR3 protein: CASSLVVQDTQYF. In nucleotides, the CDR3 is TGCGCCAGCAGCTTGGTAGTACAAGATACGCAGTATTTT.

CDR3 amino acids: CASSLARQGNYGYTF. The DNA of the CDR3 is TGTGCCAGCAGCTTGGCCCGGCAGGGCAACTATGGCTACACCTTC. The V gene is TRBV4-2, the J gene TRBJ1-2, with D possibly TRBD1 on 5 matching bases. Germline CDR1 LGHNA, CDR2 YNFKEQ. This CDR3 is built from 15 residues. V lost 5 bases to trimming and J lost 2 bases, with 15 bases between them.

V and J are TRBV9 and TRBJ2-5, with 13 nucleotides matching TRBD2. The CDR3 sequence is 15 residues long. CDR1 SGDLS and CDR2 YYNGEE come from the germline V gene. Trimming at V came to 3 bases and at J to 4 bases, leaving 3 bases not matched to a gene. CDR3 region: CASSAGLAGLETQYF. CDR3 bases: TGTGCCAGCAGCGCGGGACTAGCGGGGCTAGAGACCCAGTACTTC.

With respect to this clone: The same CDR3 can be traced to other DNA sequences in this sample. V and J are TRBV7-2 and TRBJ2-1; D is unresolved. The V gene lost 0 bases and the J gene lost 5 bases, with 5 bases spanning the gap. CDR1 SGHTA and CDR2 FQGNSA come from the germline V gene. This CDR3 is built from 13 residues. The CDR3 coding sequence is TGTGCCAGCAGCTTAGCCAGGAACAATGAGCAGTTCTTC. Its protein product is CASSLARNNEQFF.

The CDR3 loop is CAISGQQSNQPQHF. The CDR3, as DNA: TGTGCCATCAGTGGACAGCAAAGCAATCAGCCCCAGCATTTT. This chain links TRBV10-3 with TRBJ1-5; weak D call: TRBD1 (5 bases). This CDR3 has 14 residues. Trimming cost V 4 bases and J 1 base, with 8 bases left between them. Germline V lookup: CDR1 ENHRY, CDR2 SYGVKD.

The CDR3 region has the DNA TGCGCCAGCAGCTTTCAGCCGGGACAGGGTGGTGAGACCCAGTACTTC. Its protein is CASSFQPGQGGETQYF. The chain carries TRBV5-1 and TRBJ2-5; 9 bases fit TRBD1. Germline V gene data show CDR1 as SGHRS and CDR2 as YFSETQ. This CDR3 is 16 amino acids long. Losses at the gene ends were 2 bases for V and 5 bases for J; bases not matched to a gene: 10. Supplemented by reference TRBV5-1 and TRBJ2-5, the full variable domain reads KAGVTQTPRYLIKTRGQQVTLSCSPISGHRSVSWYQQTPGQGLQFLFEYFSETQRNKGNFPGRFSGRQFSNSRSEMNVSTLELGDSALYLCASSFQPGQGGETQYFGPGTRLLVL.

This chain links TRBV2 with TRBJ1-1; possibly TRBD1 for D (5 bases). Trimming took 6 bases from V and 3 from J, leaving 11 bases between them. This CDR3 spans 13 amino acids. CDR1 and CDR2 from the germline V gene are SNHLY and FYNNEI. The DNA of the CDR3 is TGTGCCAGCAGGCTACAGGAAGACACTGAAGCTTTCTTT. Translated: CASRLQEDTEAFF.

The CDR3 sequence: CASRRQGSSYEQYF. The CDR3 nucleotides read TGTGCCAGTAGGCGGCAGGGGAGCTCCTACGAGCAGTACTTC. The chain couples TRBV19 to TRBJ2-7, with a weak D call TRBD1 (6 bases). The CDR3 extends over 14 amino acids. Germline-derived CDR1 and CDR2 are LNHDA and SQIVND (reference sequence). V shed 6 bases and J shed 0 bases, with 12 bases lying between them.

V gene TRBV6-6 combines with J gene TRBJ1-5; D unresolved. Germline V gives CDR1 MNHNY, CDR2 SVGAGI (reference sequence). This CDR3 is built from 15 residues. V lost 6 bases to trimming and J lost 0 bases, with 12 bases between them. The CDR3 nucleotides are TGTGCCAGCAGGTTCACAGCCAATAGCAATCAGCCCCAGCATTTT. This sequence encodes CASRFTANSNQPQHF.

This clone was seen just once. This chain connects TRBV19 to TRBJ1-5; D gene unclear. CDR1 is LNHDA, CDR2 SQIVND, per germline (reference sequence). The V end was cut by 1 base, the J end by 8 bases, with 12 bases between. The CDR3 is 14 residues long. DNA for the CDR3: TGTGCCAGTAGTATAGTAAAAGGGAATGAGCCCCAGCATTTT. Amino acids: CASSIVKGNEPQHF. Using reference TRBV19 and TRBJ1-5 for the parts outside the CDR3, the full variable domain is DGGITQSPKYLFRKEGQNVTLSCEQNLNHDAMYWYRQDPGQGLRLIYYSQIVNDFQKGDIAEGYSVSREKKESFPLTVTSAQKNPTAFYLCASSIVKGNEPQHFGDGTRLSIL.

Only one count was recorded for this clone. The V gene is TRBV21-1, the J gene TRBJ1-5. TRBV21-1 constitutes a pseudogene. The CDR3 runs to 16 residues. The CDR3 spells CASSKGRRNSNQPQHF. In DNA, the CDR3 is TGTGCCAGCAGCAAAGGGCGAAGAAATAGCAATCAGCCCCAGCATTTT.

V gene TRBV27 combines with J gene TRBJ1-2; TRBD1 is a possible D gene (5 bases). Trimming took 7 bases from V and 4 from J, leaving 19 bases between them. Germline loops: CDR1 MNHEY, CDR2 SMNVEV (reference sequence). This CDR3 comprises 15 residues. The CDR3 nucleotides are TGTGCCAGCAATTCATTGGCAGGGAATACCTATGGCTACACCTTC. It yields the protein CASNSLAGNTYGYTF.

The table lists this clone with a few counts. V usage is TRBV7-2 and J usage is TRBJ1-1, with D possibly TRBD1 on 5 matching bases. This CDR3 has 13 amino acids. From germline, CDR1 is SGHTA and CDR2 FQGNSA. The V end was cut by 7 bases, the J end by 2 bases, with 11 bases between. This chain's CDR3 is CASTRTPNTEAFF. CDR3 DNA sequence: TGTGCCAGCACCCGGACACCCAACACTGAAGCTTTCTTT.

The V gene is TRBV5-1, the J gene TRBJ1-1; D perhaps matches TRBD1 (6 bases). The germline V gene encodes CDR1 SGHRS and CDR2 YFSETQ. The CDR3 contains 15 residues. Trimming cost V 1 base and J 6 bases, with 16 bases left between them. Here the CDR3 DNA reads TGCGCCAGCAGCTTGCGGACAGATCGGGACGCTGAAGCTTTCTTT. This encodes CASSLRTDRDAEAFF.

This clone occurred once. Here the CDR3 reads CSVDPGGYTYEQYF. Here the CDR3 DNA reads TGCAGCGTTGACCCGGGGGGCTACACCTACGAGCAGTACTTC. This chain uses TRBV29-1 with TRBJ2-7; D perhaps matches TRBD2 (7 bases). The CDR3 loop spans 14 amino acids. V was pared by 3 bases and J by 2 bases, with 14 bases between. The germline gives CDR1 SQVTM, CDR2 ANQGSEA.

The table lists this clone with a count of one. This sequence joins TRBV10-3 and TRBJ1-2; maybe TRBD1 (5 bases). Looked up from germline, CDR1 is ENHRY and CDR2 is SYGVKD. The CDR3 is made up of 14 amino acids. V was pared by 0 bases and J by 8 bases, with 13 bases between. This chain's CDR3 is CAISESGPKGGYTF. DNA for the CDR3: TGTGCCATCAGTGAGTCCGGCCCCAAGGGGGGCTACACCTTC.

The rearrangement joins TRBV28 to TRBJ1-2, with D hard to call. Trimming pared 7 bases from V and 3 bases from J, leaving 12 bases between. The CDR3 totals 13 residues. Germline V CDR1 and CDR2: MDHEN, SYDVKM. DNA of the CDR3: TGTGCCAGCACCAGGACCACCGACTATGGCTACACCTTC. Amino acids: CASTRTTDYGYTF.

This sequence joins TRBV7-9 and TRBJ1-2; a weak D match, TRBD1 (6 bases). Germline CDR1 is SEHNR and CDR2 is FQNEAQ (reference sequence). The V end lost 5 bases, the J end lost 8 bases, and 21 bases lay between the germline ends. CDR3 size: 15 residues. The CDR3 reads CASSPRTDRLGGYTF. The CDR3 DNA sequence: TGTGCCAGCAGCCCAAGAACGGACAGACTTGGCGGCTACACCTTC. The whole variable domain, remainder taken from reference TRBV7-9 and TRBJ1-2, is DTGVSQNPRHKITKRGQNVTFRCDPISEHNRLYWYRQTLGQGPEFLTYFQNEAQLEKSRLLSDRFSAERPKGSFSTLEIQRTEQGDSAMYLCASSPRTDRLGGYTFGSGTRLTVV.

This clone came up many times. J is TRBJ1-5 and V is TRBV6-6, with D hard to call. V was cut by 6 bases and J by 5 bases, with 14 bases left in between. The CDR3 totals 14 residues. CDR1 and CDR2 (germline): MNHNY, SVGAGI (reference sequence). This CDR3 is CASRLTSGDQPQHF. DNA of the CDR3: TGTGCCAGCAGACTGACTAGTGGGGATCAGCCCCAGCATTTT.

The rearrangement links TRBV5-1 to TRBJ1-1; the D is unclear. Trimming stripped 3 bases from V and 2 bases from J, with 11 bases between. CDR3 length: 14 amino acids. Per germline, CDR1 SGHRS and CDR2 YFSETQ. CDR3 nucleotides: TGCGCCAGCAGCTCCTCAGGTGGAAACACTGAAGCTTTCTTT. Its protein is CASSSSGGNTEAFF.

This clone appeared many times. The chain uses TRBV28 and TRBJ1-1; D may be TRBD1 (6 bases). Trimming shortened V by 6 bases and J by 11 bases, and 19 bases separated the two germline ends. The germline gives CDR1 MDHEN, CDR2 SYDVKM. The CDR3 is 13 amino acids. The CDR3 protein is CASRKTAGTLAFF. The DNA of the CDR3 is TGTGCCAGCAGGAAGACGGCCGGGACATTGGCTTTCTTT.

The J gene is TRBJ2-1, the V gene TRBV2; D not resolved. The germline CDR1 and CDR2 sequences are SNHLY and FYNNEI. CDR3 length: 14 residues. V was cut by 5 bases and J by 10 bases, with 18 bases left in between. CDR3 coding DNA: TGTGCCAGCAGTCAATCACGGCTGGGGATCGAGCAGTTCTTC. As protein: CASSQSRLGIEQFF.

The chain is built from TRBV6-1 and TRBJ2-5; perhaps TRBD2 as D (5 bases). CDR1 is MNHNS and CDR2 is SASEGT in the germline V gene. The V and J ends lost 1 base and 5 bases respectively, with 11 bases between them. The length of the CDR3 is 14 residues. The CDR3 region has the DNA TGTGCCAGCAGTGAAGTGTTGAGGGAGGAGACCCAGTACTTC. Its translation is CASSEVLREETQYF.